This T cell receptor beta chain was found in a study of T cell responses to AZD1222 COVID-19 vaccine (dated by TCRdb to the early 2020s). For context, the study as a whole: A total of 230 to 250 trial participants underwent TCR sequencing, of whom about 200 had received two doses of AZD1222 and roughly 26 had received two doses of the MenACWY control vaccine. Trial participants were enrolled into age subgroups of 18-55, 56-69 and 70-plus years, which contained 148, 28 and 57 TCR-sequenced participants, respectively. Paper-wide results and their limitations: Most participants were white British and females outnumbered males, and the authors suggested that clonal diversity may have been underestimated. Vaccine-associated CD4 TCRs spanned the whole spike protein, with dominant responses in regions 160-218 and 743-854. Because no samples from the day 14 peak response were available, repertoires could be characterized only after the peak T cell response. A significant rise in spike-specific TCR breadth and depth was observed after two AZD1222 doses relative to day 0 and relative to MenACWY recipients. Epitopes outside the regions mutated in the B.1.351 and B.1.1.7 variants were reportedly recognized by nearly half of the unique spike-specific TCRs. Conclusions about previously exposed vaccinees are limited, since just six or seven AZD1222 recipients were seropositive for SARS-CoV-2 at baseline. The 56-69-year group was small, and its depth increase did not reach significance, likely because of low power.

With regard to this clone: The clone's antigen remains unknown. Within one base of it there is no much larger clone, and no base qualities were kept.

Reading the label with the study, this specimen's time point is: about 28 days (+/-7) after the second vaccine dose. Because spike-specific TCR depth and breadth did not differ between the two schedules, AZD1222 recipients who got a second dose at roughly 4 weeks were pooled with those who got a second dose at roughly 12 weeks. Vaccinee samples came from UK trials COV001 and COV002, including a single-blind randomized controlled phase 2/3 trial of AZD1222 (ChAdOx1 nCoV-19) in healthy adults. For TCRbeta chain sequencing, PBMC samples were collected from trial participants at day 0 and at day 28 after the second dose. The CDR3 regions of human TCRbeta chains were analyzed by immunosequencing. Per the source publication's procedure: TCRs in the repertoires were matched against a reference library of SARS-CoV-2-specific TCRs that had been generated with the MIRA antigen-specificity platform. Breadth was defined as the fraction of unique TCRs that were SARS-CoV-2-associated. Depth was defined as the fraction of total T cells that were SARS-CoV-2-associated. Using the MIRA data, each spike-specific TCR was mapped to the spike region that the TCR reacts to and placed in a CD4 or CD8 class. Log10-transformed breadth and depth values were compared by one-way ANOVA with Sidak's multiple comparisons tests. What TCRdb holds here is the immuneACCESS table cut down to in-frame rearrangements. Part of the clones is not present; checked against another copy, under half of the missing clones reflect an unresolved V gene, and the others are unexplained. V and J calls and clone size are those listed in that table; D and trimming were worked out from the DNA. The sample table holds roughly 150,000 clones, of which roughly 94% were seen once. The ten largest clones represent roughly 5.5% of the sample.

The germline V gene provides CDR1 MDHEN and CDR2 SYDVKM. V is trimmed back by 6 bases and J by 7 bases, and the junction contains 11 bases that no gene match accounts for. From the cysteine up to the phenylalanine, the CDR3 has a length of 14 residues. Just the 42-base CDR3 DNA is kept, in frame starting at base 1. The chain is made from TRBV28 and TRBJ2-7, with 8 bases aligning to TRBD2. The sequence was obtained from an adult who received the AZD1222 COVID-19 vaccine. Specimen: peripheral blood, collected 28 days after the second AZD1222 dose. The CDR3 protein is CASRESGSFWEQYF. The nucleotide sequence is given as TGTGCCAGCAGGGAAAGCGGGAGTTTTTGGGAGCAGTACTTC.